This TCR beta chain was identified during a study of cytomegalovirus exposure and HLA in healthy donors. In regard to this clone: Its matching antigen is unknown.

Whole-study findings and limits: A later analysis reportedly identified an Asian-associated ancestry cluster as carrying fewer N-insertions than the roughly 720-donor mean. Presence/absence comparisons presumed near-even sequencing depth among donors. Some V segments (TRBV6-2 and TRBV6-3 among them) were excluded as indistinguishable.

Vbeta (60) and Jbeta (13) primers were used in the PCR. Generated by immunoSEQ multiplex PCR, the TCRdb table keeps only in-frame clones and is missing some. The sample yields about 89,000 clones, around 77% seen once. V lost 6 bases to trimming and J lost 8 bases; unmatched junction nucleotides: 7. The CDR3 sequence is 14 residues long. Germline CDR1 is MNHNS and CDR2 is SASEGT. V is TRBV6-1 and J is TRBJ2-1; 10 bases agree with TRBD1. The TCR was taken from a man aged 25-40 years in good health and CMV-seronegative. Sequencing input: PBMCs. CDR3 in amino acids: CASRHRDRGHEQFF. The CDR3 DNA is TGTGCCAGCAGACACCGGGACAGGGGTCATGAGCAGTTCTTC.